Listed below are T cell receptor beta chains from one sample, sequenced in a study of breast tumors, draining lymph nodes, adjacent tissues. Each CDR3 protein gets one entry after TCRdb re-called the multiplex PCR reads with MiXCR. The sample lists about 14,000 distinct CDR3 sequences; less than 70% were seen once. Sequencing input: tumor-adjacent breast tissue. Receptors originate from a female donor with breast cancer. Some clones in this sample may be carry-over from other donors' samples. Both conserved end residues are part of each CDR3. A D gene is named only where the DNA matches it firmly. Expanded clones are given a class, and other clones once, few, many or no size at all.

medium-sized	TRBV6-2/TRBV6-3	TRBJ1-2	TRBD1	CASKPGQNNYGYTF	TGTGCCAGCAAACCGGGACAGAATAACTATGGCTACACCTTC
NA	TRBV7-2	TRBJ1-2	NA	CASSLAGTPNYGYTF	TGTGCCAGCAGCTTAGCAGGGACCCCTAACTATGGCTACACCTTC
NA	TRBV6-1	TRBJ2-7	TRBD2	CASSKTIAGGEQYF	TGTGCCAGCAGTAAGACGATAGCGGGGGGCGAGCAGTACTTC
NA	TRBV19	TRBJ2-1	NA	CASSIGAYNEQFF	TGTGCCAGTAGTATTGGGGCCTACAATGAGCAGTTCTTC
many	TRBV6-2/TRBV6-3	TRBJ2-3	NA	CAIRGTPSTDTQYF	TGTGCCATCAGAGGGACCCCGAGCACAGATACGCAGTATTTT
NA	TRBV3-2	TRBJ2-7	NA	CASSRGLAGEEQYF	TGTGCCAGCAGCCGAGGACTAGCGGGAGAGGAGCAGTACTTC
NA	TRBV11-2	TRBJ1-4	TRBD1	CASSLGPGGYEKLFF	TGTGCCAGCAGCTTAGGTCCAGGGGGATATGAAAAACTGTTTTTT
NA	TRBV29-1	TRBJ1-2	NA	CSVELAHALGGYTF	TGCAGCGTTGAGTTGGCACACGCGTTGGGGGGCTACACCTTC
many	TRBV7-8	TRBJ1-1	TRBD1	CASSSGQGFMNTEAFF	TGTGCCAGCAGCTCGGGACAGGGGTTCATGAACACTGAAGCTTTCTTT
once	TRBV7-6	TRBJ2-7	NA	CASSLERTENYEQYF	TGTGCCAGCAGCTTAGAGCGGACAGAAAACTACGAGCAGTACTTC
medium-sized	TRBV20-1	TRBJ2-7	NA	CSAISPGSVSYEQYF	TGCAGTGCTATTTCTCCCGGATCCGTATCCTACGAGCAGTACTTC
few	TRBV5-1	TRBJ2-7	NA	CASSLMATDYEQYF	TGCGCCAGCAGCTTGATGGCGACAGACTACGAGCAGTACTTC
few	TRBV7-9	TRBJ2-7	TRBD2	CASIPGVYVAGEEQYF	TGTGCCAGCATCCCTGGGGTATACGTAGCGGGAGAGGAGCAGTACTTC
few	TRBV10-1	TRBJ2-3	NA	CASSERQDTQYF	TGCGCCAGCAGTGAACGACAAGATACGCAGTATTTT
NA	TRBV5-8	TRBJ2-7	TRBD1	CASSLVAGGHEQYF	TGTGCCAGCAGCTTGGTGGCAGGGGGCCACGAGCAGTACTTC
NA	TRBV10-3	TRBJ1-2	NA	CAITKGQLYGYTF	TGTGCCATCACCAAAGGACAGCTCTATGGCTACACCTTC
NA	TRBV12-3/TRBV12-4	TRBJ2-3	TRBD2	CATGLAGPTDTQYF	TGCGCCACCGGACTAGCGGGACCAACAGATACGCAGTATTTT
large	TRBV7-9	TRBJ2-7	TRBD1	CASSFGTGGDEQYF	TGTGCCAGCAGCTTCGGGACAGGGGGCGACGAGCAGTACTTC
NA	TRBV6-2/TRBV6-3	TRBJ2-7	TRBD2	CASRQGLALNF	TGCGCCAGCAGACAGGGACTAGCCCTGAACTTC
many	TRBV5-1	TRBJ1-1	NA	CASSASTGNTEAFF	TGCGCCAGCAGCGCCTCAACAGGGAACACTGAAGCTTTCTTT
many	TRBV4-2	TRBJ2-1	NA	CASSQGTEQFF	TGTGCCAGCAGCCAAGGCACTGAGCAGTTCTTC
many	TRBV12-3/TRBV12-4	TRBJ2-2	NA	CASSAGTGELFF	TGTGCCAGCAGTGCAGGGACCGGGGAGCTGTTTTTT
NA	TRBV7-9	TRBJ2-7	NA	CASSLAGVYEQYF	TGTGCCAGCAGCCTAGCAGGAGTCTACGAGCAGTACTTC
many	TRBV18	TRBJ2-1	TRBD1	CASSLGQNNEQFF	TGTGCCAGCTCACTGGGACAGAATAATGAGCAGTTCTTC
NA	TRBV6-5	TRBJ2-1	TRBD2	CASSLSSTSGRDDEQFF	TGTGCCAGCAGTTTAAGTTCGACTAGCGGGAGAGACGATGAGCAGTTCTTC
NA	TRBV7-6	TRBJ2-1	TRBD2	CASSLGGTSGNNEQFF	TGTGCCAGCAGCTTAGGGGGGACTAGCGGGAACAATGAGCAGTTCTTC
NA	TRBV5-4	TRBJ2-7	NA	CASSFYICSARAQDGSYEQYF	NA
medium-sized	TRBV7-6	TRBJ1-2	NA	CASSTESGLGYTF	TGTGCCAGCAGCACCGAATCGGGCCTTGGCTACACCTTC
many	TRBV12-3/TRBV12-4	TRBJ1-4	TRBD1	CASSSRQGGEKLFF	TGTGCCAGCAGTTCCCGACAGGGAGGTGAAAAACTGTTTTTT
many	TRBV3-1	TRBJ2-3	NA	CASSQREGTQYF	TGTGCCAGCAGCCAGAGGGAAGGTACGCAGTATTTT
medium-sized	TRBV4-2	TRBJ1-4	NA	CASSQDPGFRRGAAGASEKLFF	TGTGCCAGCAGCCAAGATCCAGGTTTCAGGCGCGGGGCCGCCGGGGCCAGTGAAAAACTGTTTTTT
few	TRBV4-1	TRBJ1-3	NA	CASSPQRTYSTGNTIYF	TGCGCCAGCAGCCCTCAGCGAACCTACTCCACTGGAAACACCATATATTTT
NA	TRBV27	TRBJ1-1	NA	CASSFAEGWAEAFF	TGTGCCAGCAGTTTTGCGGAGGGGTGGGCTGAAGCTTTCTTT
NA	TRBV20-1	TRBJ2-1	TRBD1	CSARRQGPRQFF	TGCAGTGCTAGAAGACAGGGTCCCCGGCAGTTCTTC
many	TRBV20-1	TRBJ1-2	NA	CSARDSIGDGYTF	TGCAGTGCTAGAGACTCAATAGGGGATGGCTACACCTTC
many	TRBV19	TRBJ1-1	TRBD1	CASSLGQGVRTEAFF	TGTGCCAGTAGTCTAGGACAGGGGGTGAGGACTGAAGCTTTCTTT
NA	TRBV11-3	TRBJ2-2	NA	CASSLVRPQNTGELFF	TGTGCCAGCAGCTTAGTTAGACCGCAGAACACCGGGGAGCTGTTTTTT
NA	TRBV29-1	TRBJ2-7	TRBD2	CSSGLAGDYEQYF	TGCAGCTCCGGACTAGCGGGGGACTACGAGCAGTACTTC
NA	TRBV29-1	TRBJ2-5	TRBD2	CSVEVAGEVVETQYF	TGCAGCGTTGAAGTAGCGGGGGAGGTCGTAGAGACCCAGTACTTC
many	TRBV25-1	TRBJ2-1	TRBD1	CASSADRDTYNEQFF	TGTGCCAGCAGTGCGGACAGGGATACCTACAATGAGCAGTTCTTC
once	TRBV2	TRBJ1-2	TRBD1	CASRSGQGYGYTF	TGTGCCAGTAGATCGGGACAGGGCTATGGCTACACCTTC
NA	TRBV10-3	TRBJ1-4	NA	CAASRDTTTNEELSF	TGTGCCGCCAGCCGGGACACCACAACTAATGAAGAACTGTCTTTT
few	TRBV5-1	TRBJ2-7	TRBD2	CASSARTSVDEQYF	TGCGCCAGCAGCGCCAGGACTAGCGTAGACGAGCAGTACTTC
medium-sized	TRBV12-5	TRBJ2-7	NA	CASGYGTTYEQYF	TGTGCTAGTGGTTATGGGACAACCTACGAGCAGTACTTC
once	TRBV30	TRBJ1-2	NA	CAWSISGGGGYTF	TGTGCCTGGAGTATCAGCGGGGGAGGTGGCTACACCTTC
NA	TRBV5-4	TRBJ2-7	TRBD1	CASSIKTGGDEQYF	TGTGCCAGCAGCATAAAGACAGGGGGCGACGAGCAGTACTTC
NA	TRBV9	TRBJ2-1	NA	CTSSVGLGDEQFF	TGTACCAGCAGCGTAGGGCTGGGAGATGAGCAGTTCTTC
NA	TRBV5-1	TRBJ1-5	NA	CASSPNSNQPQHF	TGCGCCAGCAGCCCCAATAGCAATCAGCCCCAGCATTTT
NA	TRBV6-2/TRBV6-3	TRBJ2-3	NA	CASAQGGGTSTDTQYF	TGTGCCAGCGCCCAAGGGGGAGGCACCTCCACAGATACGCAGTATTTT
many	TRBV3-1	TRBJ2-5	TRBD2	CASSQTPIWRGEIPQETQYF	TGTGCCAGCAGCCAAACCCCTATATGGCGGGGGGAAATTCCCCAAGAGACCCAGTACTTC
few	TRBV6-5	TRBJ1-6	TRBD1	CASSYTTGNNSPLHF	TGTGCCAGCAGTTACACGACAGGGAATAATTCACCCCTCCACTTT
NA	TRBV6-2/TRBV6-3	TRBJ2-7	NA	CASSGPPHSYEQYF	TGTGCCAGCTCTGGACCACCCCACTCCTACGAGCAGTACTTC
medium-sized	TRBV19	TRBJ1-2	NA	CASSIVGLYTF	TGTGCCAGTAGTATAGTGGGGCTCTACACCTTC
once	TRBV10-3	TRBJ2-2	NA	CAISVPDTGELFF	TGTGCCATCAGTGTGCCGGACACCGGAGAGCTGTTTTTT
many	TRBV20-1	TRBJ2-4	TRBD1	CSARQTGTNIQYF	TGCAGTGCTAGACAGACAGGGACGAACATTCAGTACTTC